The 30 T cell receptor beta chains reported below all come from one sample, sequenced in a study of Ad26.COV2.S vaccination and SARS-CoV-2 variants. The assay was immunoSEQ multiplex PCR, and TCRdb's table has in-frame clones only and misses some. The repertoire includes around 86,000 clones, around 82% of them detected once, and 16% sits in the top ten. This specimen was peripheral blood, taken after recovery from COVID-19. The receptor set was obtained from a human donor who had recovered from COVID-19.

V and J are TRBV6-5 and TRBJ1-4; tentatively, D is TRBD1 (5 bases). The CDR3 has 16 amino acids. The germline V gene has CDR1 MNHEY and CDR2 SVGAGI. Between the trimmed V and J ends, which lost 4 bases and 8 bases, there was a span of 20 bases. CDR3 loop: CASSSSSGVGGEKLFF. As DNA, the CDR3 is TGTGCCAGCAGTTCCTCCTCCGGGGTTGGGGGAGAAAAACTGTTTTTT.

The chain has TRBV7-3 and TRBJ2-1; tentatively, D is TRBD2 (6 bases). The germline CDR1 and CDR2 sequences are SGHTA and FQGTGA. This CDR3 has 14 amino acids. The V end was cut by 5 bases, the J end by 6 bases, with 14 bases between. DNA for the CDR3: TGTGCCAGCAGCCCCGGGGGTAAACCCAATGAGCAGTTCTTC. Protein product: CASSPGGKPNEQFF.

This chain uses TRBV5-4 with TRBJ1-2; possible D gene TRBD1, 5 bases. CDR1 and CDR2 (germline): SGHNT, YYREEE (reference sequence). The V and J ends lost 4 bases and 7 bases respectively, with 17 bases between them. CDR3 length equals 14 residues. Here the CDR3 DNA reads TGTGCCAGCAGCGGCCGGGGCAGGACCGGTGGCTACACCTTC. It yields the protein CASSGRGRTGGYTF.

In nucleotides, the CDR3 is TGCAGTGCTAGTGGGGGACAGGGAGAAGGCTACACCTTC. Its translation is CSASGGQGEGYTF. The chain joins TRBV20-1 to TRBJ1-2; 9 nucleotides line up with TRBD1. The trim removed 3 bases at V and 8 bases at J, leaving 7 bases unmatched. The CDR3 covers 13 residues. CDR1 DFQATT and CDR2 SNEGSKA come from the germline V gene (reference sequence).

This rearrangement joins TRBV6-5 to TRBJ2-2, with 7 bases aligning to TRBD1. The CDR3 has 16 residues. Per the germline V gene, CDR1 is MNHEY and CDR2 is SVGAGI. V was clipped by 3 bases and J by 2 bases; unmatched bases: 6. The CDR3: CASSYHGTVNTGELFF. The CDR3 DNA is TGTGCCAGCAGTTATCACGGGACAGTAAACACCGGGGAGCTGTTTTTT.

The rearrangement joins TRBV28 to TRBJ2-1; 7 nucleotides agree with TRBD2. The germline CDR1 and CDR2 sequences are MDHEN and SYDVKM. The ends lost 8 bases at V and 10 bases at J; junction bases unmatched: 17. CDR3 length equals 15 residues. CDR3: CASELSGLPGGEQFF. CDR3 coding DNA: TGTGCCAGCGAGCTATCGGGACTACCCGGTGGGGAGCAGTTCTTC.

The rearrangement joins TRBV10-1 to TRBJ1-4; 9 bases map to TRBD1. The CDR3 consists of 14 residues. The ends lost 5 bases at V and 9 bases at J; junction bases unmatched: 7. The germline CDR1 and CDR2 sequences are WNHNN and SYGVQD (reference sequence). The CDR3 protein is CASSSGTGMKKLFF. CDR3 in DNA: TGCGCCAGCAGTTCGGGGACAGGGATGAAAAAACTGTTTTTT.

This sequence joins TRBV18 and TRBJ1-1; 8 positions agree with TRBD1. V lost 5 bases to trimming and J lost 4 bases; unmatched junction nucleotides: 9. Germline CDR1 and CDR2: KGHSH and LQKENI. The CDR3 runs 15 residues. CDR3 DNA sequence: TGTGCCAGCTCAAGTCGGACAGGGAAGGGCACTGAAGCTTTCTTT. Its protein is CASSSRTGKGTEAFF.

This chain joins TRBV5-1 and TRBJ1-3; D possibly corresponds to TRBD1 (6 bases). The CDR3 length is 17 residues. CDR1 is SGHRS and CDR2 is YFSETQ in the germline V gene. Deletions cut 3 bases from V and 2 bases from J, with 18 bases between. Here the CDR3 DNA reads TGCGCCAGCAGCTACGGGAACAGGGAGGCTCCTGGAAACACCATATATTTT. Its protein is CASSYGNREAPGNTIYF.

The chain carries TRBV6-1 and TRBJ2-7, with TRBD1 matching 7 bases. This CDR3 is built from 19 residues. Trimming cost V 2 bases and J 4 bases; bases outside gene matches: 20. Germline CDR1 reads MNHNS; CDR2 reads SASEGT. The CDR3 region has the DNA TGTGCCAGCAGTGAATCACGGGGACAGACCTCCCCTAAAGATTACGAGCAGTACTTC. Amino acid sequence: CASSESRGQTSPKDYEQYF.

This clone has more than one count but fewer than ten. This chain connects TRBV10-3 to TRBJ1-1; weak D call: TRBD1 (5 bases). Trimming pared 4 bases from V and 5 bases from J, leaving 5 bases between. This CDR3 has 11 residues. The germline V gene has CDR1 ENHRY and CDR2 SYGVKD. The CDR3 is CAISGQTEAFF. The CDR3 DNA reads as TGTGCCATCAGTGGACAGACTGAAGCTTTCTTT.

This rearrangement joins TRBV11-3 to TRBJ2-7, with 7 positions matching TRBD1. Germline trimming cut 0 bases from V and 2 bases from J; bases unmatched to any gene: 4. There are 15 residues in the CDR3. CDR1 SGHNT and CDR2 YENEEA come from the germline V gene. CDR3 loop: CASSLDHQGAYEQYF. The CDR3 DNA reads TGTGCCAGCAGCTTAGATCATCAGGGGGCCTACGAGCAGTACTTC.

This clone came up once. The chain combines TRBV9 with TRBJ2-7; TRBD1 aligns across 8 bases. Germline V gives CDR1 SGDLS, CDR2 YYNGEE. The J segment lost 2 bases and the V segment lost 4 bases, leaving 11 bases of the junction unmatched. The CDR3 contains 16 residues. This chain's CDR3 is CASSQQQGAGPYEQYF. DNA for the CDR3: TGTGCCAGCAGCCAACAGCAGGGGGCCGGACCCTACGAGCAGTACTTC. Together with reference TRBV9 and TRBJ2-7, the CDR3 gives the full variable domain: DSGVTQTPKHLITATGQRVTLRCSPRSGDLSVYWYQQSLDQGLQFLIQYYNGEERAKGNILERFSAQQFPDLHSELNLSSLELGDSALYFCASSQQQGAGPYEQYFGPGTRLTVT.

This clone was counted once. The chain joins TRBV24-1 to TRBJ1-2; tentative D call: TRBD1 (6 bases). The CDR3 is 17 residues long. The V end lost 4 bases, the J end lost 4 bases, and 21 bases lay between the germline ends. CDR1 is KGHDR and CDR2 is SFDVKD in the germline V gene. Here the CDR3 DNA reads TGTGCCACCAGTGACCTTCCGGGACACCCGGCGGCCTATGGCTACACCTTC. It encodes CATSDLPGHPAAYGYTF.

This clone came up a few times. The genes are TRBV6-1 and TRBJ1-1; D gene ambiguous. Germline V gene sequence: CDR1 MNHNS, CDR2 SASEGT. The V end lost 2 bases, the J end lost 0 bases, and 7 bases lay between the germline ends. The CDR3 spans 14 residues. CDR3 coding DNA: TGTGCCAGCAGTGAAAGGTCAGTGAACACTGAAGCTTTCTTT. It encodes CASSERSVNTEAFF.

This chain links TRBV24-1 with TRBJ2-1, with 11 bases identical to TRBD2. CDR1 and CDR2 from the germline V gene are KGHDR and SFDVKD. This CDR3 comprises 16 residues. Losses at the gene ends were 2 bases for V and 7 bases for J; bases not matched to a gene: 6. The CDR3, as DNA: TGTGCCACCAGTGATTCCGGGACTAGCGGAACAAATGAGCAGTTCTTC. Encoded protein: CATSDSGTSGTNEQFF.

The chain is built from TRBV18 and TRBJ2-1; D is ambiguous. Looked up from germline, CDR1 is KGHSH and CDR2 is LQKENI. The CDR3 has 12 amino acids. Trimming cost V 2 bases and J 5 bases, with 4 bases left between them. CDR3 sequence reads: CASSPSDNEQFF. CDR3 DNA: TGTGCCAGCTCACCATCTGACAATGAGCAGTTCTTC.

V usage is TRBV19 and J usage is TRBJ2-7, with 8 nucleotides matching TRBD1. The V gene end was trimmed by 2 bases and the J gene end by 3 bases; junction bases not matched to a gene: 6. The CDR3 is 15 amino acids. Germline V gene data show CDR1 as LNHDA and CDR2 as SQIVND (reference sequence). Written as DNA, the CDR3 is TGTGCCAGTAGTATATGGGGGACAGGAGACTACGAGCAGTACTTC. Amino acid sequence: CASSIWGTGDYEQYF.

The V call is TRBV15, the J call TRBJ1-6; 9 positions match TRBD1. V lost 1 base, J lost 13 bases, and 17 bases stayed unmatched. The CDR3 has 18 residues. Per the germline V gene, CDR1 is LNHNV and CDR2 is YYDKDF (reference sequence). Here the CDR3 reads CATSRGYDRGSLFSPLHF. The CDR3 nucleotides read TGTGCCACCAGCAGAGGGTACGACAGGGGGAGCCTATTTTCGCCCCTCCACTTT. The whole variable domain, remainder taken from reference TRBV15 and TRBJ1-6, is DAMVIQNPRYQVTQFGKPVTLSCSQTLNHNVMYWYQQKSSQAPKLLFHYYDKDFNNEADTPDNFQSRRPNTSFCFLDIRSPGLGDTAMYLCATSRGYDRGSLFSPLHFGNGTRLTVT.

CDR3: CASSPEVLRSYNEQFF. The CDR3 DNA sequence: TGTGCCAGTAGTCCCGAAGTACTCCGCTCCTACAATGAGCAGTTCTTC. This chain uses TRBV19 with TRBJ2-1, with no clear D. The CDR3 is made up of 16 amino acids. V lost 5 bases to trimming and J lost 0 bases, with 14 bases between them. Looked up from germline, CDR1 is LNHDA and CDR2 is SQIVND (reference sequence).

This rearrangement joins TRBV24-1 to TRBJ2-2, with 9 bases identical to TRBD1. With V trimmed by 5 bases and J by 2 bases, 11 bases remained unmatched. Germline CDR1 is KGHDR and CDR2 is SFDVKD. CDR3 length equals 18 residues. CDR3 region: CATSGLLGTGQNTGELFF. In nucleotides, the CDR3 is TGTGCCACCAGTGGGCTCCTCGGGACAGGGCAAAACACCGGGGAGCTGTTTTTT.

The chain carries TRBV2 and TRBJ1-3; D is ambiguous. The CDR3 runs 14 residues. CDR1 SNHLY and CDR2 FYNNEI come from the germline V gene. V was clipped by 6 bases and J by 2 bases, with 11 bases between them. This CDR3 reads CASSGGLAGNTIYF. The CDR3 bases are TGTGCCAGCAGCGGCGGGTTAGCTGGAAACACCATATATTTT.

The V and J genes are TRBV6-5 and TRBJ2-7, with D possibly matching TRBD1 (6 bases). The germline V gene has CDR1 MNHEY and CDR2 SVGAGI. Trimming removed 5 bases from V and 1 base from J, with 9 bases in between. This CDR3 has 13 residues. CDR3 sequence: CASSRDTSYEQYF. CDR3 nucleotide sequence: TGTGCCAGCAGTCGGGACACATCCTACGAGCAGTACTTC.

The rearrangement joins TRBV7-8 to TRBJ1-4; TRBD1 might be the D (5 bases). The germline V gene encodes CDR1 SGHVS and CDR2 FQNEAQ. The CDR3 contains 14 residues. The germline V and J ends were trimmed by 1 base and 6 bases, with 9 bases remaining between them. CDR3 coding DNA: TGTGCCAGCAGCTTAGGTGGGGGTGATGAAAAACTGTTTTTT. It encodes CASSLGGGDEKLFF.

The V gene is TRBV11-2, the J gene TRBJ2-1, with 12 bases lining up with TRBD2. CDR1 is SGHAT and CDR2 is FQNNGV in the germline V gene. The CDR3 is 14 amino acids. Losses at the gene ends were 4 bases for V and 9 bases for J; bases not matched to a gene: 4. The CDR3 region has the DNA TGTGCCAGCAGCTCGGGACTAGCGGGCGTTGAGCAGTTCTTC. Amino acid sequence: CASSSGLAGVEQFF. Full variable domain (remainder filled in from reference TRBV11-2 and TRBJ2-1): EAGVAQSPRYKIIEKRQSVAFWCNPISGHATLYWYQQILGQGPKLLIQFQNNGVVDDSQLPKDRFSAERLKGVDSTLKIQPAKLEDSAVYLCASSSGLAGVEQFFGPGTRLTVL.

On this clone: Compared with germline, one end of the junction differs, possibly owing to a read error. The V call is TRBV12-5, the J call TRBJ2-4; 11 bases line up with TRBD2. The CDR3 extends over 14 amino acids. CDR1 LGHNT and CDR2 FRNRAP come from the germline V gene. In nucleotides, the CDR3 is TGTACTAGTGGTCCTGTAGCGGGAGGGAACATTCAGTACTTC. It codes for CTSGPVAGGNIQYF.

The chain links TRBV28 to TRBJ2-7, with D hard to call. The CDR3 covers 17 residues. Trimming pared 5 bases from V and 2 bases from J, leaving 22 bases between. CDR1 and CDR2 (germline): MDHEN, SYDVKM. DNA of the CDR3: TGTGCCAGCAGTACCCTGGATTCCCGAAGAATTACCTACGAGCAGTACTTC. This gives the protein CASSTLDSRRITYEQYF.

In nucleotides, the CDR3 is TGTGCCACCAGAGAACACCCGGGAAATAATTCACCCCTCCACTTT. It is translated as CATREHPGNNSPLHF. The chain links TRBV10-3 to TRBJ1-6; D gene uncertain. Deletions cut 10 bases from V and 5 bases from J, with 18 bases between. The CDR3 loop spans 15 amino acids. CDR1 is ENHRY and CDR2 is SYGVKD in the germline V gene.

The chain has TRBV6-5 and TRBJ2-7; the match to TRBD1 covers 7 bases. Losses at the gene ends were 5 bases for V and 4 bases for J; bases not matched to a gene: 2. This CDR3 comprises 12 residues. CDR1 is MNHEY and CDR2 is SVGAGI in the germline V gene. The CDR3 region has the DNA TGTGCCAGCAGTCGCAGGGGGTACGAGCAGTACTTC. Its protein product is CASSRRGYEQYF.

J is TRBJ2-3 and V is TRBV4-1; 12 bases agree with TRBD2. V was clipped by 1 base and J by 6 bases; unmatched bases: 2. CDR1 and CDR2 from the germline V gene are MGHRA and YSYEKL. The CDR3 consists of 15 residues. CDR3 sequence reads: CASSQGLAGVDTQYF. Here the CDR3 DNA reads TGCGCCAGCAGCCAAGGACTAGCGGGAGTGGATACGCAGTATTTT.